The next 10 T cell receptor beta chains were all read from a single sample in a study of cytomegalovirus exposure and HLA in healthy donors. A multiplex PCR was run with 60 Vbeta primers and 13 Jbeta primers. The assay was immunoSEQ multiplex PCR, and TCRdb's table has in-frame clones only and misses some. This table has 150,000 or so clones, roughly 88% appearing once. The source material was PBMCs. These receptors were collected from a man younger than 30 in good health and CMV-seropositive.

This rearrangement joins TRBV7-3 to TRBJ1-5; perhaps TRBD1 as D (6 bases). CDR3 size: 16 residues. Germline loops: CDR1 SGHTA, CDR2 FQGTGA. V dropped 6 bases and J dropped 5 bases, with 20 bases sitting between them. CDR3 region: CASSSNRVCLDQPQHF. The CDR3 DNA reads as TGTGCCAGCAGTTCCAACAGGGTTTGTTTGGATCAGCCCCAGCATTTT. The entire variable domain, with the rest obtained from reference TRBV7-3 and TRBJ1-5, is as follows: GAGVSQTPSNKVTEKGKYVELRCDPISGHTALYWYRQSLGQGPEFLIYFQGTGAADDSGLPNDRFFAVRPEGSVSTLKIQRTERGDSAVYLCASSSNRVCLDQPQHFGDGTRLSIL.

In its sample, this clone was seen once. The chain employs TRBV6-5 and TRBJ2-1; D is ambiguous. The V end was cut by 6 bases, the J end by 0 bases, with 6 bases between. Germline V gene sequence: CDR1 MNHEY, CDR2 SVGAGI. The CDR3 covers 13 residues. The CDR3 loop is CASRSSSYNEQFF. CDR3 nucleotide sequence: TGTGCCAGCAGGTCGAGCTCCTACAATGAGCAGTTCTTC.

The CDR3 region has the DNA TGTGCCAGCAAGGGGGTCAATCAGCCCCAGCATTTT. This translates into CASKGVNQPQHF. The V and J genes are TRBV6-1 and TRBJ1-5; maybe TRBD1 (6 bases). CDR3 length equals 12 residues. The V and J ends lost 7 bases and 3 bases respectively, with 7 bases between them. Germline assignment: CDR1 MNHNS and CDR2 SASEGT.

The chain employs TRBV7-9 and TRBJ1-5; D is unresolved. The CDR3 length is 12 residues. Germline V gene lookup returns CDR1 SEHNR and CDR2 FQNEAQ (reference sequence). V shed 4 bases and J shed 3 bases, with 4 bases lying between them. CDR3 DNA sequence: TGTGCCAGCAGCTCCTTCAATCAGCCCCAGCATTTT. The encoded protein is CASSSFNQPQHF.

The rearrangement uses TRBV5-1 and TRBJ2-5, with 12 bases identical to TRBD2. CDR1 and CDR2 from the germline V gene are SGHRS and YFSETQ. The CDR3 has 17 residues. V gave up 0 bases and J gave up 4 bases; unmatched junction bases: 7. The CDR3 here is CASSLALAGGPGETQYF. The CDR3 DNA reads as TGCGCCAGCAGCTTGGCCCTAGCGGGGGGGCCTGGAGAGACCCAGTACTTC.

The chain is built from TRBV14 and TRBJ2-5; TRBD1 agrees at 12 bases. The V gene's germline CDR1 is SGHDN and CDR2 FVKESK. There are 18 residues in the CDR3. V dropped 2 bases and J dropped 5; count of bases not matched to a gene: 12. CDR3 in amino acids: CASSQQRGLGTGGETQYF. DNA for the CDR3: TGTGCCAGCAGCCAACAGAGGGGCCTCGGGACAGGGGGCGAGACCCAGTACTTC.

The V gene is TRBV18, the J gene TRBJ2-2; D may be TRBD2 (6 bases). From germline, CDR1 is KGHSH and CDR2 LQKENI. CDR3 size: 14 residues. The germline V and J ends were trimmed by 0 bases and 6 bases, with 8 bases remaining between them. The CDR3 nucleotides are TGTGCCAGCTCACCACCGGCGGGGTCCGGGGAGCTGTTTTTT. Amino acid sequence: CASSPPAGSGELFF.

This rearrangement joins TRBV6-5 to TRBJ2-5, with D possibly being TRBD1 (5 bases). The CDR3 consists of 14 residues. The ends were cut back, 0 bases at V and 0 bases at J, with 5 bases in the middle. Germline CDR1 MNHEY, CDR2 SVGAGI. In DNA, the CDR3 is TGTGCCAGCAGTTACTCCAGGGACCAAGAGACCCAGTACTTC. It translates to CASSYSRDQETQYF.

This clone was observed a single time. This chain links TRBV7-8 with TRBJ1-1, with TRBD1 matching over 11 bases. This CDR3 spans 17 amino acids. V was clipped by 3 bases and J by 4 bases; unmatched bases: 10. The germline V gene has CDR1 SGHVS and CDR2 FQNEAQ. Written as DNA, the CDR3 is TGTGCCAGCAGCTTGGGGACAGGGGGAATTCTTGGCACTGAAGCTTTCTTT. This codes for CASSLGTGGILGTEAFF.

The chain couples TRBV5-1 to TRBJ2-3, with 12 nucleotides matching TRBD2. V gave up 1 base and J gave up 5 bases; unmatched junction bases: 8. There are 17 residues in the CDR3. In germline, CDR1 is SGHRS, CDR2 YFSETQ. CDR3: CASSLRSSGGAQDTQYF. CDR3 DNA: TGCGCCAGCAGCTTGAGGTCTAGCGGGGGGGCCCAAGATACGCAGTATTTT.